This TCR beta chain originates from a study of blood T cell repertoires in COVID-19. Whole-study context: Nucleic acid was either cDNA or gDNA, and it came from T cells, B-cell-depleted T cells, or PBMCs.

Participants came from roughly 25 US areas, aged roughly 18 to 100 years. Participants reported their clinical history, and cohort assignment relied on those reports. The J segment lost 0 bases and the V segment lost 5 bases, leaving 5 bases of the junction unmatched. Germline V gene data show CDR1 as MNHEY and CDR2 as SMNVEV (reference sequence). The CDR3 length is 17 residues. Only in-frame clones appear in the TCRdb table, and some are missing; sequencing was by immunoSEQ multiplex PCR. The sample contains approximately 150,000 clones, about 88% of which appear only once. The receptor was isolated from a man in his forties with acute COVID-19. V and J are TRBV27 and TRBJ2-1; 12 nucleotides line up with TRBD2. Sample: PBMCs or T cells enriched from blood (not recorded which). The CDR3, as DNA: TGTGCCAGCAGTACCGGGACTAGCGGGCACTCCTACAATGAGCAGTTCTTC. This codes for CASSTGTSGHSYNEQFF.